This entry features one TCR beta chain sequence. In its sample, this clonotype was seen many times. What antigen it recognizes has not been identified. Per-nucleotide qualities are absent, and no much larger clonotype sits a single base away. The data derive from a study of early T cells in non-severe SARS-CoV-2 infection (dated by TCRdb to the early 2020s). Study-level background: Bulk RNA from unsorted whole blood was used for TCR sequencing, so alpha and beta chains could not be paired. Broader findings and caveats from the paper: VDJdb matching was skewed toward anti-spike CD8 responses, so virus-specific expansions were likely underestimated and private and CD4 specificities were missed.

The study was a case-control design nested within a healthcare worker cohort in London, UK, with weekly nasopharyngeal swab PCR tests and blood sampling. Healthcare workers were enrolled in the week of the UK lockdown, from 23 to 31 March 2020, and were followed every week for up to roughly 16 weeks. Cut back by 5 bases and 10 bases, the V and J ends lie 11 bases apart. From a lookup of the germline V gene (reference sequence), CDR1 and CDR2 are GTSNPN and SVGIG. The cysteine opens and the phenylalanine closes a CDR3 of 10 amino acids. Just CDR3 DNA is preserved here, 30 bases in frame from base 1. Libraries came from 5' RACE. Sequenced on a NextSeq 500. In the TCR library protocol, unique molecular identifiers were attached to individual cDNA molecules to correct for PCR bias and sequencing error. Sequencing covered both TCR alpha and beta chains, and within each sample the abundances of alpha and beta sequences were tightly co-correlated. Per the source publication's procedure: V gene, J gene and CDR3 annotation of TCR sequences was performed with Decombinator V4. TCRs were defined as expanded if a significant change between any two time points was detected under a Poisson model with p below 0.0001. TCR abundances were normalised to the total number of TCRs sequenced per sample and were expressed as counts per million. MAIT TCRs were defined by TRAV1-2 paired with TRAJ12, TRAJ20 or TRAJ33, and iNKT TCRs by TRAV10 paired with TRAJ18. A search of VDJdb, accessed on 1 November 2021, was run for TCRs annotated to CMV, EBV and SARS-CoV-2, with TCRs annotated for multiple antigens excluded. TCRdb reworked the public reads: Q25 trimming with fastp, MiXCR clone assembly, productive beta chains retained. Every distinct CDR3 protein forms one entry, paired with its most common genes and DNA. TCRdb's processing, not the authors' own work, is the source of the V and J calls. The table for this sample lists more than 65,000 distinct CDR3 sequences; roughly 4.8% of them were counted only once. The leading ten clones occupy 3% to 4.5% of the sample.

The sequence was obtained from an adult who was a healthcare worker with PCR-confirmed SARS-CoV-2 infection or an uninfected control (not recorded which). The donor label of this sample is uncertain. The material was whole blood, obtained at baseline. The chain employs TRBV30 and TRBJ1-1; possibly the D gene is TRBD1, per 5 matching bases. This receptor has the CDR3 CAWASGRAFF. The bases are TGTGCCTGGGCGTCAGGGAGAGCTTTCTTT.